This passage covers 8 T cell receptor beta chains from one sample sequenced in a study of T cells in localized non-small cell lung cancer. The method was immunoSEQ multiplex PCR; TCRdb's version includes in-frame clones alone and lacks a portion of them. The table records tens of thousands of clones, about 84% of them present only once. Sequenced material: peripheral blood, taken before any cancer treatment. Receptors originate from a female donor aged 60 or older with stage I lung adenocarcinoma.

This rearrangement joins TRBV19 to TRBJ2-3; 7 nucleotides agree with TRBD1. The V gene end was trimmed by 5 bases and the J gene end by 2 bases; junction bases not matched to a gene: 7. Germline V gene data show CDR1 as LNHDA and CDR2 as SQIVND (reference sequence). This CDR3 is 15 amino acids long. The CDR3 DNA follows: TGTGCCAGTAGTCCCTGGGACAGACTCACAGATACGCAGTATTTT. This gives the protein CASSPWDRLTDTQYF.

The rearrangement joins TRBV6-1 to TRBJ1-1; D possibly corresponds to TRBD1 (5 bases). The CDR3 runs to 15 residues. V dropped 6 bases and J dropped 2 bases, with 16 bases sitting between them. The germline gives CDR1 MNHNS, CDR2 SASEGT. The CDR3 DNA follows: TGTGCCAGCAGCAAAGACGGGGCGGCTAACACTGAAGCTTTCTTT. Residues: CASSKDGAANTEAFF.

V gene TRBV19 combines with J gene TRBJ1-1; unclear D gene. Trimming removed 6 bases at V and 6 bases at J, with 8 bases between. The CDR3 has 11 amino acids. Germline V gene lookup returns CDR1 LNHDA and CDR2 SQIVND (reference sequence). CDR3 amino acids: CASRRVAEAFF. CDR3 coding DNA: TGTGCCAGTAGGAGGGTCGCTGAAGCTTTCTTT.

The gene calls are TRBV6-5 and TRBJ1-2; maybe TRBD1 (6 bases). This CDR3 has 13 residues. Trimming left V 6 bases short and J 5 bases short, with 13 bases between. Germline V lookup: CDR1 MNHEY, CDR2 SVGAGI. This chain's CDR3 is CASSQQGRYGYTF. DNA for the CDR3: TGTGCCAGCAGCCAACAGGGACGGTATGGCTACACCTTC.

The chain joins TRBV4-2 to TRBJ2-5, with TRBD2 matching 11 bases. V was pared by 4 bases and J by 2 bases, with 3 bases of the junction left unmatched. The germline CDR1 and CDR2 sequences are LGHNA and YNFKEQ. The CDR3 has 15 amino acids. CDR3: CASSPSGGNQETQYF. The CDR3 DNA reads as TGTGCCAGCAGCCCTAGCGGGGGGAATCAAGAGACCCAGTACTTC.

This clone came up once. This chain joins TRBV2 and TRBJ2-5; D is perhaps TRBD1 or TRBD2 (5 bases each). The V gene's germline CDR1 is SNHLY and CDR2 FYNNEI. V lost 6 bases and J lost 7, with 9 bases in between. CDR3 length: 11 residues. Here the CDR3 reads CASRRDGTQYF. The DNA for the CDR3 is TGTGCCAGCAGGAGGGACGGGACCCAGTACTTC.

This clone was counted only a few times. V is TRBV18 and J is TRBJ2-1; 11 positions agree with TRBD2. This CDR3 spans 15 amino acids. Germline V lookup: CDR1 KGHSH, CDR2 LQKENI. Trimming cost V 2 bases and J 3 bases; bases outside gene matches: 0. CDR3 loop: CASSPGTSGYNEQFF. The CDR3 DNA is TGTGCCAGCTCACCAGGGACTAGCGGCTACAATGAGCAGTTCTTC.

In nucleotides, the CDR3 is TGTGCCAGTACGCGGCGGGGGGCCCAAGAGACCCAGTACTTC. It is translated as CASTRRGAQETQYF. The chain carries TRBV19 and TRBJ2-5, with 8 bases aligning to TRBD2. This CDR3 region has 14 residues. The germline gives CDR1 LNHDA, CDR2 SQIVND (reference sequence). The V gene end was trimmed by 7 bases and the J gene end by 1 base; junction bases not matched to a gene: 5. The entire variable domain, with the rest obtained from reference TRBV19 and TRBJ2-5, is as follows: DGGITQSPKYLFRKEGQNVTLSCEQNLNHDAMYWYRQDPGQGLRLIYYSQIVNDFQKGDIAEGYSVSREKKESFPLTVTSAQKNPTAFYLCASTRRGAQETQYFGPGTRLLVL.